In this sample, the clone carrying this T cell receptor beta chain turned up many times. What it binds is not known. The CDR3 consists of 13 residues. Germline values: CDR1 MNHEY, CDR2 SMNVEV (reference sequence). V was cut by 3 bases and J by 2 bases, with 8 bases left in between. If no ophthalmopathy progression occurred within 18 months, Graves' hyperthyroidism was stable. Amplification of TCR beta CDR3 regions was performed using RNA transcripts as template. HTBI primers were used for first-round RT-PCR of the TCR CDR3. Each CDR3 protein gets one entry after TCRdb re-called the multiplex PCR reads with MiXCR. The sample comprises roughly 570,000 distinct CDR3 sequences, around 42% of which are singletons, and 7.5% to 8.5% rests with the top ten. The data were taken from a study of T cells in Graves' hyperthyroidism and ophthalmopathy. Overall study results and limits: Expanded thyroid clonotypes (above 0.001) were mostly also found in blood. The model anticipated ophthalmopathy a median about six months pre-onset. From stable hyperthyroidism, ophthalmopathy was separated by a 13 V-J model.

The chain employs TRBV27 and TRBJ2-7; D uncertain. This TCR came from a woman between 18 and 29 years old with Graves' hyperthyroidism. The sequencing sample was made of peripheral blood or thyroid tissue (not recorded which). The CDR3 spells CASSFGRTYEQYF. The CDR3 region has the DNA TGTGCCAGCAGTTTCGGCAGAACCTACGAGCAGTACTTC.